This T cell receptor beta chain emerged from a study of cytomegalovirus exposure and HLA in healthy donors. Study results and caveats: Across donors, presence/absence analyses took sequencing depth to be roughly uniform.

Regarding this clone: Its antigen is unidentified.

Germline CDR1 and CDR2: MNHNS and SASEGT. The CDR3 has 14 amino acids. The ends lost 8 bases at V and 4 bases at J; junction bases unmatched: 7. PCR primers comprised 60 Vbeta and 13 Jbeta primers. Method: immunoSEQ multiplex PCR; TCRdb's copy keeps in-frame clones and lacks some. The sample has 150,000 to 200,000 clones, over 65% seen once; the top ten hold over 6%. What was sequenced was PBMCs. The sequence was obtained from a man aged 35 to 55 in good health and CMV-seropositive. The chain links TRBV6-1 to TRBJ2-1, with 8 bases that match TRBD1. CDR3 DNA sequence: TGTGCCAGCGACCGGACAGGGCCTTACAATGAGCAGTTCTTC. Its protein product is CASDRTGPYNEQFF.